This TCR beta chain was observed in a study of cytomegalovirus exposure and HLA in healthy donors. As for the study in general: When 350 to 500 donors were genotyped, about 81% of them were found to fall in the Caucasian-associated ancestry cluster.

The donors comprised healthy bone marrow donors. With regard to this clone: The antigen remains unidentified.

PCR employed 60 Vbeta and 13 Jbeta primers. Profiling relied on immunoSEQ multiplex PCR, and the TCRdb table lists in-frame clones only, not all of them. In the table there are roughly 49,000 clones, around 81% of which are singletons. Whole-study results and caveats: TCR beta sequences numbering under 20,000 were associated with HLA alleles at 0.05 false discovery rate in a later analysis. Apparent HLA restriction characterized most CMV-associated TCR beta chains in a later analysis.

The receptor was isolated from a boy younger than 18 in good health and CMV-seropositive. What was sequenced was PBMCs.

The CDR3 reads CASSVAVGADLYEQYF. The CDR3, as DNA: TGTGCCAGCAGCGTAGCCGTGGGGGCGGACTTATACGAGCAGTACTTC. The rearrangement uses TRBV9 and TRBJ2-7; tentative D call: TRBD1 (6 bases). V was clipped by 0 bases and J by 4 bases, with 17 bases between them. Germline V CDR1 and CDR2: SGDLS, YYNGEE. The CDR3 runs 16 residues.